A selection of T cell receptor beta chains follows, all from one sample in a study of T cells in Graves' hyperthyroidism and ophthalmopathy. A single record per CDR3 protein comes from TCRdb applying MiXCR to the multiplex PCR reads. The sample holds approximately 590,000 distinct CDR3 sequences, around 16% seen once. The sample taken for sequencing was blood. The source of these receptors is a woman aged 25 to 45 with Graves' hyperthyroidism. The CDR3 runs from the conserved cysteine through the conserved F or W. Fields, in order: J gene, D gene, V gene, clone size, CDR3 DNA, CDR3 protein. D genes are given only for firm matches. Size is stated for part of the rows, as once, few or many counts, or as a class when the clone is expanded.

j_gene: TRBJ2-1
d_gene: TRBD1
v_gene: TRBV6-1
abundance: many
CDR3nt: TGTGCCAGCAGGCCGGGACAGGGTATCAATGAGCAGTTCTTC
CDR3aa: CASRPGQGINEQFF

j_gene: TRBJ1-1
d_gene: NA
v_gene: TRBV25-1
abundance: few
CDR3nt: TGTGCCAGCAGTGACGGGCAGCTAATGAACACTGAAGCTTTCTTT
CDR3aa: CASSDGQLMNTEAFF

j_gene: TRBJ1-1
d_gene: TRBD1
v_gene: TRBV10-3
abundance: many
CDR3nt: TGTGCCATCCGGGGACAGCTGAACACTGAAGCTTTCTTT
CDR3aa: CAIRGQLNTEAFF

j_gene: TRBJ2-1
d_gene: NA
v_gene: TRBV27
abundance: many
CDR3nt: TGTGCCAGCAGTTTTCGACTAGGCCCCTACAATGAGCAGTTCTTC
CDR3aa: CASSFRLGPYNEQFF

j_gene: TRBJ2-3
d_gene: NA
v_gene: TRBV11-2
abundance: many
CDR3nt: TGTGCCAGCAGCACCTGGGGGTTCACAGATACGCAGTATTTT
CDR3aa: CASSTWGFTDTQYF

j_gene: TRBJ2-7
d_gene: TRBD2
v_gene: TRBV4-1
abundance: few
CDR3nt: TGCGCCAGCAGACGAGCGGGAGGCCGATCTGACGAGCAGTACTTC
CDR3aa: CASRRAGGRSDEQYF

j_gene: TRBJ2-3
d_gene: TRBD2
v_gene: TRBV20-1
abundance: NA
CDR3nt: TGCAGTGCTAGCGGACTAGCTGGTGCTAGCACAGATACGCAGTATTTT
CDR3aa: CSASGLAGASTDTQYF

j_gene: TRBJ2-5
d_gene: NA
v_gene: TRBV24-1
abundance: many
CDR3nt: TGTGCCACCAGTGATTTGCAGTCGAGTGGGCAAGTGGAGACCCAGTACTTC
CDR3aa: CATSDLQSSGQVETQYF

j_gene: TRBJ2-1
d_gene: TRBD2
v_gene: TRBV18
abundance: NA
CDR3nt: TGTGCCAGCTCACCCCGACTAGCGGGAGGTGGGATTGAGCAGTTCTTC
CDR3aa: CASSPRLAGGGIEQFF

j_gene: TRBJ2-1
d_gene: TRBD2
v_gene: TRBV12-3/TRBV12-4
abundance: few
CDR3nt: TGTGCCAGCAGTCCCTACGTACTAGCGGGAGGGCAGGCTGAGCAGTTCTTC
CDR3aa: CASSPYVLAGGQAEQFF

j_gene: TRBJ2-1
d_gene: NA
v_gene: TRBV12-5
abundance: NA
CDR3nt: TGTGCTAGTGGTTTGGCTCGCCCCCTAGGGGATGAGCAGTTCTTC
CDR3aa: CASGLARPLGDEQFF

j_gene: TRBJ1-2
d_gene: NA
v_gene: TRBV2
abundance: many
CDR3nt: TGTGCCATCCAGTCCCTTAGGGACTATGGCTACACCTTC
CDR3aa: CAIQSLRDYGYTF

j_gene: TRBJ2-1
d_gene: NA
v_gene: TRBV7-2
abundance: many
CDR3nt: TGTGCCAGCAGCTCCCGGGGCGTGGACAATGAGCAGTTCTTC
CDR3aa: CASSSRGVDNEQFF

j_gene: TRBJ1-5
d_gene: NA
v_gene: TRBV7-2
abundance: many
CDR3nt: TGTGCCAGCACCCTGTATCAGCCCCAGCATTTT
CDR3aa: CASTLYQPQHF

j_gene: TRBJ1-2
d_gene: TRBD1
v_gene: TRBV29-1
abundance: few
CDR3nt: TGCAGCGGAGACAGGGATTCCGGTGGCTACACCTTC
CDR3aa: CSGDRDSGGYTF

j_gene: TRBJ2-1
d_gene: NA
v_gene: TRBV7-9
abundance: many
CDR3nt: TGTGCCAGCAGCTTGGGTGTGGGGGACTCTTACAATGAGCAGTTCTTC
CDR3aa: CASSLGVGDSYNEQFF

j_gene: TRBJ2-2
d_gene: NA
v_gene: TRBV30
abundance: many
CDR3nt: TGTGCCTGGAGTGTAAACCCGGACGGGGAGCTGTTTTTT
CDR3aa: CAWSVNPDGELFF

j_gene: TRBJ2-1
d_gene: TRBD1
v_gene: TRBV27
abundance: many
CDR3nt: TGTGCCATCCGATCACAGGGGGCGCGGTACAATGAGCAGTTCTTC
CDR3aa: CAIRSQGARYNEQFF

j_gene: TRBJ2-1
d_gene: TRBD2
v_gene: TRBV12-3/TRBV12-4
abundance: NA
CDR3nt: TGTGCCAGCATCACCGGGACTAGCGGCAATGAGCAGTTCTTC
CDR3aa: CASITGTSGNEQFF

j_gene: TRBJ2-1
d_gene: TRBD2
v_gene: TRBV7-3
abundance: many
CDR3nt: TGTGCCAGCAGCACCCCCGCCGTGACTAGCGGGATGATTAATGAGCAGTTCTTC
CDR3aa: CASSTPAVTSGMINEQFF

j_gene: TRBJ2-2
d_gene: TRBD2
v_gene: TRBV7-2
abundance: NA
CDR3nt: TGTGCCAGCTTTACTAGCGCGAACACCGGGGAGCTGTTTTTT
CDR3aa: CASFTSANTGELFF

j_gene: TRBJ1-5
d_gene: NA
v_gene: TRBV20-1
abundance: NA
CDR3nt: TGCAGTGCTAGATTCAGGGTGGATCAGCCCCAGCATTTT
CDR3aa: CSARFRVDQPQHF

j_gene: TRBJ2-7
d_gene: TRBD2
v_gene: TRBV29-1
abundance: NA
CDR3nt: TGCAGCGTTACCGGACTAGCGGGAGGTACCTCCTACGAGCAGTACTTC
CDR3aa: CSVTGLAGGTSYEQYF

j_gene: TRBJ2-3
d_gene: TRBD2
v_gene: TRBV7-9
abundance: NA
CDR3nt: TGTGCCAGCAGCTTGGAACCACTAGCGCCGTCCGCAGATACGCAGTATTTT
CDR3aa: CASSLEPLAPSADTQYF

j_gene: TRBJ1-6
d_gene: TRBD1
v_gene: TRBV7-2
abundance: few
CDR3nt: TGTGCCAGCAGTCACAACCGGGACAGGTTTTATAATTCACCCCTCCACTTT
CDR3aa: CASSHNRDRFYNSPLHF

j_gene: TRBJ2-7
d_gene: TRBD1
v_gene: TRBV27
abundance: few
CDR3nt: TGTGCCAGCGGTCGCAGGGGGTCCTACGAGCAGTACTTC
CDR3aa: CASGRRGSYEQYF

j_gene: TRBJ2-7
d_gene: TRBD2
v_gene: TRBV20-1
abundance: few
CDR3nt: TGCAGTGCTAGAGATGAGCGGGAGGGCCTTTACGAGCAGTACTTC
CDR3aa: CSARDEREGLYEQYF

j_gene: TRBJ2-7
d_gene: TRBD1
v_gene: TRBV28
abundance: many
CDR3nt: TGTGCCAGCAGTTCTGGACAGGGCGGGCAGTACTTC
CDR3aa: CASSSGQGGQYF

j_gene: TRBJ1-1
d_gene: NA
v_gene: TRBV11-2
abundance: few
CDR3nt: TGTGCCAGCAGGGGGACAACAAATCTCGGGGACACTGAAGCTTTCTTT
CDR3aa: CASRGTTNLGDTEAFF

j_gene: TRBJ2-7
d_gene: NA
v_gene: TRBV20-1
abundance: few
CDR3nt: TGCAGTGCTAGAACTGACCGGGGTTACGAGCAGTACTTC
CDR3aa: CSARTDRGYEQYF

j_gene: TRBJ2-7
d_gene: NA
v_gene: TRBV6-1
abundance: few
CDR3nt: TGTGCCAGCACGGCTAGCGTTACCTACGAGCAGTACTTC
CDR3aa: CASTASVTYEQYF

j_gene: TRBJ1-1
d_gene: NA
v_gene: TRBV20-1
abundance: many
CDR3nt: TGCAGTGCTAGTGAGCGTCTTGCAGGAAAGGCTGAAGCTTTCTTT
CDR3aa: CSASERLAGKAEAFF

j_gene: TRBJ1-1
d_gene: NA
v_gene: TRBV6-6
abundance: few
CDR3nt: TGTGCCAGCAGTTACGTGGATCGCACTGAAGCTTTCTTT
CDR3aa: CASSYVDRTEAFF

j_gene: TRBJ2-6
d_gene: TRBD1
v_gene: TRBV6-1
abundance: NA
CDR3nt: TGTGCCAGCAGCCAAGGACAGGTGTCTGGGGCCAACGTCCTGACTTTC
CDR3aa: CASSQGQVSGANVLTF

j_gene: TRBJ2-3
d_gene: TRBD2
v_gene: TRBV7-2
abundance: NA
CDR3nt: TGTGCCAGCAGCTTAGGGGGACTAGCGGGAAAATCAGATACGCAGTATTTT
CDR3aa: CASSLGGLAGKSDTQYF

j_gene: TRBJ2-7
d_gene: NA
v_gene: TRBV6-2/TRBV6-3
abundance: NA
CDR3nt: TGTGCCAGCAGTCCTGGATTGGTGACAGCCGAGCAGTACTTC
CDR3aa: CASSPGLVTAEQYF

j_gene: TRBJ2-7
d_gene: TRBD2
v_gene: TRBV10-1
abundance: once
CDR3nt: TGCGCCAGCACCGACGAGCGGGAGGGGTACAATGAGCAGTACTTC
CDR3aa: CASTDEREGYNEQYF

j_gene: TRBJ1-4
d_gene: NA
v_gene: TRBV30
abundance: many
CDR3nt: TGTGCCTGGAGCCTAACCGAGGGAAAACTGTTTTTT
CDR3aa: CAWSLTEGKLFF